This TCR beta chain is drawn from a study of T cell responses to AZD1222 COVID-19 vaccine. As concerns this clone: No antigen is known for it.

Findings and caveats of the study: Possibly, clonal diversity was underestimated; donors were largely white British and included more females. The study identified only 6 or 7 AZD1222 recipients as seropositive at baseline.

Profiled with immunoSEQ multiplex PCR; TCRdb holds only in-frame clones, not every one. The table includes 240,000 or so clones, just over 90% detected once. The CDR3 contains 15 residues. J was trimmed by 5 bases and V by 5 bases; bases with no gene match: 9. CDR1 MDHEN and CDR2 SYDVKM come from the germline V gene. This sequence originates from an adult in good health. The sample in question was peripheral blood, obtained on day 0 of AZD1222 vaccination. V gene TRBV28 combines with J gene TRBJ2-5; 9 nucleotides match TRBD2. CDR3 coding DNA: TGTGCCAGCAGTCCGGCGGGAGGGCCGAAGGAGACCCAGTACTTC. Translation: CASSPAGGPKETQYF.